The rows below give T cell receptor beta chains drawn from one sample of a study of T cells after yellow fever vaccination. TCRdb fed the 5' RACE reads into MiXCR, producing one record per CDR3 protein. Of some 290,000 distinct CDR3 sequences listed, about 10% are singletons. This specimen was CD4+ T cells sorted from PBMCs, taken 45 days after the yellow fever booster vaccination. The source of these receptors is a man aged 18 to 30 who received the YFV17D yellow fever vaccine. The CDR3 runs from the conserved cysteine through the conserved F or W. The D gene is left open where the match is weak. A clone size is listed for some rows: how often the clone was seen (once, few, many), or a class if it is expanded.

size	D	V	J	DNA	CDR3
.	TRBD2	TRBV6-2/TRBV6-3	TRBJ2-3	TGTGCCAGCAATAAAGGGGTAGCGGGGATCACAGATACGCAGTATTTT	CASNKGVAGITDTQYF
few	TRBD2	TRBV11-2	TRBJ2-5	TGTGCCAGCAGCTTAGGGGTAGCGGGGGGCCTGCAAGAGACCCAGTACTTC	CASSLGVAGGLQETQYF
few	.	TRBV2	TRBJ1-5	TGTGCCAGCAGTGTTACGGGGGCAGAACAGCCCCAGCATTTT	CASSVTGAEQPQHF
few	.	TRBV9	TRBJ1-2	TGTGCCAGCAGCCCCGAGGGGAGCGGGTTTGACGGCTACACCTTC	CASSPEGSGFDGYTF
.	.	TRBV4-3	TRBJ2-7	TGCGCCAGCAGCCTGACAGAGACGGGCGGGCAGTACTTC	CASSLTETGGQYF
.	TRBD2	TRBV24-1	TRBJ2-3	TGTGCCACCAGTGACCGCACTAGCGGGGCCTCCACAGATACGCAGTATTTT	CATSDRTSGASTDTQYF
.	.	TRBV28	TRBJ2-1	TGTGCCAGCAGTGCCTTTCGAGCAGGGGTTGGCAATGAGCAGTTCTTC	CASSAFRAGVGNEQFF
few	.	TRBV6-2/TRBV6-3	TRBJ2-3	TGTGCCAGCGGAGGGAGACGACGAGACAACGGGGGCCGGGATACGCAGTATTTT	CASGGRRRDNGGRDTQYF
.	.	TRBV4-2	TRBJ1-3	TGTGCCAGCAGCCAAGAGGGACTGACCCTAACTGGAAACACCATATATTTT	CASSQEGLTLTGNTIYF
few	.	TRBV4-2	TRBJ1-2	TGTGCCAGCAGCCAAGAGGTCCCAAACGACAGGCAGGGCTACACCTTC	CASSQEVPNDRQGYTF
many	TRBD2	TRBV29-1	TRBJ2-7	TGCAGCGTTGTGGGACTAGCGGTCTACGAGCAGTACTTC	CSVVGLAVYEQYF
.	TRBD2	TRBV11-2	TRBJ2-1	TGTGCCAGCAGCTTACCCTCCGGGGGGAGGTTTAATGAGCAGTTCTTC	CASSLPSGGRFNEQFF
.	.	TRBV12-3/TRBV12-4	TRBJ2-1	TGTGCCAGCAGTCGGGGGACGGCGGAAGAGCAGTTCTTC	CASSRGTAEEQFF
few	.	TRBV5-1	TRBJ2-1	TGCGCCAGCAGCTGGGGGAGACGGAACAATGAGCAGTTCTTC	CASSWGRRNNEQFF
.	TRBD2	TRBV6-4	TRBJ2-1	TGTGCCAGCAGCCCCAGGGGGACTAGCGGGGAAGGATCTTCTTACAATGAGCAGTTCTTC	CASSPRGTSGEGSSYNEQFF
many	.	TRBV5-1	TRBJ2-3	TGCGCCAGCAGTTATTGGGGTTCAGATACGCAGTATTTT	CASSYWGSDTQYF
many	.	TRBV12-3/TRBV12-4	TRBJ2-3	TGTGCCAGCAGTTTAAGGACGGGGGCCGGCACAGATACGCAGTATTTT	CASSLRTGAGTDTQYF
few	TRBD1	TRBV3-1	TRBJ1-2	TGTGCCAGTTCCGGGACAGGGGTCTATGGCTACACCTTC	CASSGTGVYGYTF
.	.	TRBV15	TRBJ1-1	TGTGCCACCAGCAGAGAACACGGCGGGGGGGCTGAAGCTTTCTTT	CATSREHGGGAEAFF
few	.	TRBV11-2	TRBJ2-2	TGTGCCAGCAGCTCCCGGGGGTCGAACACCGGGGAGCTGTTTTTT	CASSSRGSNTGELFF
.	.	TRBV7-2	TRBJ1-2	TGTGCCAGCATCCCTGCCCTGGTGGGCAGCACTAACTATGGCTACACCTTC	CASIPALVGSTNYGYTF
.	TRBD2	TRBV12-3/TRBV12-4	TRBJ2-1	TGTGCCAGCAGGCCTCCCCGGAGCGCGGGGGGCGAAGAGTTCTTC	CASRPPRSAGGEEFF
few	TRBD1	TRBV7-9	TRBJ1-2	TGTGCCAGCAGCGCCCAGGGGGATGGCTACACCTTC	CASSAQGDGYTF
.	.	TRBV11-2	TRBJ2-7	TGTGCCAGCAGCTTAAGCTTACTGGAAGCCTACGAGCAGTACTTC	CASSLSLLEAYEQYF
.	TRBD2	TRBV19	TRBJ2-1	TGTGCCAGTAGCCCAGTGGGGACTAGGTGGTACGATGAGCAGTTCTTC	CASSPVGTRWYDEQFF
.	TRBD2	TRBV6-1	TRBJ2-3	TGTGCCAGCAGTTTGGGGGGGAAAAGGGATACGCAGTATTTT	CASSLGGKRDTQYF
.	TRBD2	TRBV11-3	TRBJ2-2	TGTGCCAGCAGCTTGGGACTAGCGTCCGGGGAGCTGTTTTTT	CASSLGLASGELFF
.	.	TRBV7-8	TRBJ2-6	TGTGCCAGCAGCCATTGGGGCAGGACCATCCCACTCTCTGGGGCCAACGTCCTGACTTTC	CASSHWGRTIPLSGANVLTF
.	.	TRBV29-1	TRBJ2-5	TGCAGCGTCGAGTTCGGGTTCCAAGAGACCCAGTACTTC	CSVEFGFQETQYF
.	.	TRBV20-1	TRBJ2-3	TGCAGTGCCGCTACCCCCGGGGACGTCACAGATACGCAGTATTTT	CSAATPGDVTDTQYF
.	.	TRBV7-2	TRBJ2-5	TGTGCCAGCAGTCTTATAATCTGGGGAGTAGAGACCCAGTACTTC	CASSLIIWGVETQYF
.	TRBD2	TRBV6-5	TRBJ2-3	TGTGCCAGCAGTTACTCGGCTAGCGGTCGCACAGATACGCAGTATTTT	CASSYSASGRTDTQYF
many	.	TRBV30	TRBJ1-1	TGTGCCTGGAGTGGGGGTGAAGCTTTCTTT	CAWSGGEAFF
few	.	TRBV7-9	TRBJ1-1	TGTGCCAGCAGCTTAGCGCGAGGTGGTATGAACACTGAAGCTTTCTTT	CASSLARGGMNTEAFF
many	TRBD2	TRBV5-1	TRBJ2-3	TGCGCCAGCAGCTGGACTAGCGGGGACACAGATACGCAGTATTTT	CASSWTSGDTDTQYF
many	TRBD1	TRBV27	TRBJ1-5	TGTGCCAGCAGTAACACAGGGGAGTGGGATCAGCCCCAGCATTTT	CASSNTGEWDQPQHF
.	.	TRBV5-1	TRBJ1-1	TGCGCCAGCAGCTGGGGTGGCTCCCCTGAAGCTTTCTTT	CASSWGGSPEAFF
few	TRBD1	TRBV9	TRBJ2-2	TGTGCCAGCAGCCAAGGGGACAGGGTGAACACCGGGGAGCTGTTTTTT	CASSQGDRVNTGELFF
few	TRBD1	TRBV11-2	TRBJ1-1	TGTGCCAGCAGCGCCCGGACAGGGTACGCTTTCTTT	CASSARTGYAFF
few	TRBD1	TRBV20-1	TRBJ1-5	TGCAGTGCTAGATCACGACAGGGGCCCTATCAGCCCCAGCATTTT	CSARSRQGPYQPQHF
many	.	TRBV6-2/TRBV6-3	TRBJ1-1	TGTGCCAGCAGTTATCTATACACCACTGAAGCTTTCTTT	CASSYLYTTEAFF
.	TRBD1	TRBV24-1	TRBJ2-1	TGTGCCACCAGTGACCCTCGACAGGGGGATTACAATGAGCAGTTCTTC	CATSDPRQGDYNEQFF
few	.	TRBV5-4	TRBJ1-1	TGTGCCAGCAGCTTTCGCGACAGAGGGCTGAACACTGAAGCTTTCTTT	CASSFRDRGLNTEAFF
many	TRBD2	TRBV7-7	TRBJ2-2	TGTGCCAGCAGCTCTCGACTAGCGACGAACACCGGGGAGCTGTTTTTT	CASSSRLATNTGELFF
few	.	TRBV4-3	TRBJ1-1	TGCGCCAGCAGCCTTCAAAGGGCGGATTCAGCTTTCTTT	CASSLQRADSAFF
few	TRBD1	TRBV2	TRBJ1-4	TGTGCCAGCAGGCCGGGACAGCCTAATGAAAAACTGTTTTTT	CASRPGQPNEKLFF
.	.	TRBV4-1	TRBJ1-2	TGCGCCAGCAGCCAAGATCCAGGAACAGCTACTTATGGCTACACCTTC	CASSQDPGTATYGYTF
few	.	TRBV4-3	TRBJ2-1	TGCGCCAGCAGCCAGCCGGACGGATACAATGAGCAGTTCTTC	CASSQPDGYNEQFF